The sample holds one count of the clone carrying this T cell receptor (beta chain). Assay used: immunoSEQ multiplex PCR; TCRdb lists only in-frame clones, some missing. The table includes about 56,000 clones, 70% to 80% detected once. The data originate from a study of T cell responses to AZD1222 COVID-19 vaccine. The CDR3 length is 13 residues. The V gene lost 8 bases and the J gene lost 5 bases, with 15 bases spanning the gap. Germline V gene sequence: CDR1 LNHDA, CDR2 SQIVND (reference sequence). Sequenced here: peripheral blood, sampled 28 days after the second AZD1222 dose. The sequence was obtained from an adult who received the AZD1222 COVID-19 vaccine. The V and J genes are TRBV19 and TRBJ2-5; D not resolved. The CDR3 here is CASSTHGAETQYF. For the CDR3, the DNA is TGTGCCAGTTCGACCCATGGAGCGGAGACCCAGTACTTC.